The rows below give T cell receptor beta chains drawn from one sample of a study of blood T cell repertoires in COVID-19. Some clones are missing from TCRdb's copy, which holds only in-frame ones; the method was immunoSEQ multiplex PCR. This table holds nearly 80,000 clones, roughly 84% found once. Sequencing was performed on peripheral blood. The receptors come from a middle-aged man with acute or convalescent COVID-19. CDR3s include the opening cysteine and the closing phenylalanine or tryptophan. Fields, in order: clone size, V gene, D gene, J gene, CDR3 DNA, CDR3 protein. D genes are given only for firm matches. Some rows have no size entry. The others give once, few or many, or a class for an expanded clone.

-	TRBV19	-	TRBJ1-5	TGTGCCAGTAGTATAGGAGGGATTAGCAATCAGCCCCAGCATTTT	CASSIGGISNQPQHF
-	TRBV3-1/TRBV3-2	TRBD1	TRBJ1-2	TGTGCCAGCAGCCAGGGACAGGTTAACTATGGCTACACCTTC	CASSQGQVNYGYTF
-	TRBV30	-	TRBJ2-7	TGTGCCTGGAGTCCGACACTCGGCGAGCAGTACTTC	CAWSPTLGEQYF
-	TRBV9	TRBD1	TRBJ1-6	TGTGCCAGCAGCTGGGGGACAGCAAATTCACCCCTCCACTTT	CASSWGTANSPLHF
-	TRBV5-1	-	TRBJ2-7	TGCGCCAGCAGCTTGTGGGACAACGGCGGGCAGTACTTC	CASSLWDNGGQYF
-	TRBV19	-	TRBJ1-5	TGTGCCAGTAATAAAGGGGAGGATCAGCCCCAGCATTTT	CASNKGEDQPQHF
-	TRBV5-4	TRBD1	TRBJ2-7	TGTGCCAGCAGCTTACCGGGACAGGGGCCCTACGAGCAGTACTTC	CASSLPGQGPYEQYF
-	TRBV5-6	-	TRBJ1-3	TGTGCCAGCAGCCGTATTGGGGGGAACACCATATATTTT	CASSRIGGNTIYF
-	TRBV6-5	TRBD1	TRBJ2-7	TGTGCCAGCAGTACCGGACAGGGGGGTTGGGAGCAGTACTTC	CASSTGQGGWEQYF
-	TRBV28	-	TRBJ1-6	TGTGCCAGCAGTACCCACAGGGATGGTTCACCCCTCCACTTT	CASSTHRDGSPLHF
-	TRBV7-7	TRBD2	TRBJ2-1	TGTGCCAGCAGCTCCGGACTAGCGGGAGCTCAGGCTGAGCAGTTCTTC	CASSSGLAGAQAEQFF
-	TRBV5-1	-	TRBJ2-4	TGCGCCAGCAGCCTGGAGCGTCCTTCCATTCAGTACTTC	CASSLERPSIQYF
once	TRBV19	TRBD1	TRBJ1-5	TGTGCCAGTAGTCCCGGGGACAGGGGATTCAATCAGCCCCAGCATTTT	CASSPGDRGFNQPQHF
-	TRBV7-2	-	TRBJ2-3	TGTGCCAGCAGCTCCTCGGTTGGAGGGGGCTATACGCAGTATTTT	CASSSSVGGGYTQYF
-	TRBV2	TRBD1	TRBJ2-7	TGTGCCAGCAGCGACAGGGACTCCTACGAGCAGTACTTC	CASSDRDSYEQYF
-	TRBV29-1	-	TRBJ2-7	TGCAGCGTTAACGCCGGACTACTCTACGAGCAGTACTTC	CSVNAGLLYEQYF
-	TRBV21-1	-	TRBJ2-6	TGTGCCAGCACCTACTCTGGGGCCAACGTCCTGACTTTC	CASTYSGANVLTF
-	TRBV27	-	TRBJ2-6	TGTGCCAGCAGACACACCTCTGGGGCCAACGTCCTGACTTTC	CASRHTSGANVLTF
-	TRBV30	TRBD2	TRBJ2-5	TGTGCCTTTCAGCGACTAGCGGTCCAAGAGACCCAGTACTTC	CAFQRLAVQETQYF
-	TRBV23-1	-	TRBJ2-7	TGCGCCAGGGGGGCAGGGTATGCCTACGAGCAGTACTTC	CARGAGYAYEQYF
-	TRBV12-5	-	TRBJ2-3	TGTGCTAGTCGGGCGGGGGCCACAGATACGCAGTATTTT	CASRAGATDTQYF
-	TRBV19	-	TRBJ1-1	TGTGCCAGTAGTATTGGACAGTCTGAAGCTTTCTTT	CASSIGQSEAFF
once	TRBV28	-	TRBJ2-7	TGTGCCAGCAGTCAACCCCTGGAGGGGATGTACGAGCAGTACTTC	CASSQPLEGMYEQYF
-	TRBV7-9	-	TRBJ2-7	TGTGCCAGCACCGCCGGGTTCGGCCCCTACGAGCAGTACTTC	CASTAGFGPYEQYF
-	TRBV7-9	TRBD1	TRBJ1-6	TGTGCCAGCAGCTCCAAGACAGGGAATAATTCACCCCTCCACTTT	CASSSKTGNNSPLHF